Included here is one TCR beta chain sequence, with context. This specimen belongs to a study of shared clonotypes between healthy human individuals. Naivety among CD8 cells was defined by CD45RO negativity and positive CCR7 selection, thereby excluding terminally differentiated effector memory CD45RA+ cells. Only in-frame clones appear in the TCRdb table, and some are missing; sequencing was by immunoSEQ multiplex PCR. The repertoire holds roughly 2,000,000 clones, with around 93% as singletons. This CDR3 region has 18 residues. V was pared by 4 bases and J by 4 bases, with 10 bases of the junction left unmatched. Per germline, CDR1 MNHEY and CDR2 SMNVEV (reference sequence).

The gene calls are TRBV27 and TRBJ2-6; 10 bases line up with TRBD1. This receptor was taken from a man between 18 and 29 years old in good health. Some clones in this sample may be carry-over from other donors' samples. The sequencing input was naive CD8+ T cells from PBMCs. Here the CDR3 reads CASSSIFGTGVGANVLTF. The CDR3 bases are TGTGCCAGCAGTTCCATCTTCGGGACAGGGGTCGGGGCCAACGTCCTGACTTTC.